These 27 T cell receptor beta chains were all obtained from the same sample, sequenced in a study of T cell responses to AZD1222 COVID-19 vaccine. Sequencing was performed with immunoSEQ multiplex PCR; in TCRdb, only in-frame clones are kept and a portion is missing. The sample yields 96,000 or so clones, 75% to 90% seen once. The sample here was peripheral blood, taken on day 0 of AZD1222 vaccination. Every receptor here comes from an adult in good health.

CDR3 nucleotides: TGCGCCAGCAGCTCCGGGACTAGCGGATACGAGCAGTACTTC. It specifies CASSSGTSGYEQYF. The chain couples TRBV5-1 to TRBJ2-7; 11 bases match TRBD2. CDR1 and CDR2 from the germline V gene are SGHRS and YFSETQ. Germline trimming cut 3 bases from V and 4 bases from J; bases unmatched to any gene: 3. The CDR3 is 14 amino acids.

The chain links TRBV28 to TRBJ1-5; no clear D. Germline loops: CDR1 MDHEN, CDR2 SYDVKM. Trimming pared 3 bases from V and 1 base from J, leaving 7 bases between. The CDR3 is 14 residues long. Written as DNA, the CDR3 is TGTGCCAGCAGTTTGGTTTTGAGCAATCAGCCCCAGCATTTT. Residues: CASSLVLSNQPQHF.

The V gene is TRBV30, the J gene TRBJ1-6; 12 bases agree with TRBD1. The CDR3 spans 16 residues. The J segment lost 9 bases and the V segment lost 0 bases, leaving 6 bases of the junction unmatched. Germline values: CDR1 GTSNPN, CDR2 SVGIG (reference sequence). The CDR3 bases are TGTGCCTGGAGTGTCCCGGGACAGGGGGCGGGTTCACCCCTCCACTTT. The encoded protein is CAWSVPGQGAGSPLHF.

The chain couples TRBV28 to TRBJ2-1, with D possibly TRBD1 on 6 matching bases. The CDR3 has 15 amino acids. The germline V gene encodes CDR1 MDHEN and CDR2 SYDVKM. V was shortened by 5 bases and J by 3 bases, with 14 bases between the two germline ends. CDR3: CASSHTGTHYNEQFF. CDR3 sequence (DNA): TGTGCCAGCAGTCACACCGGGACACACTACAATGAGCAGTTCTTC.

The chain recombines TRBV6-1 with TRBJ2-4, with D unresolved. The CDR3 runs to 14 residues. The V gene's germline CDR1 is MNHNS and CDR2 SASEGT. V lost 2 bases and J 5 bases, leaving 10 bases between the germline ends. CDR3 sequence (DNA): TGTGCCAGCAGTGAAAGTGGGTTCCAAAACATTCAGTACTTC. Residues: CASSESGFQNIQYF.

The chain recombines TRBV3-1 (or the pseudogene TRBV3-2) with TRBJ2-7; TRBD1 might be the D (6 bases). The CDR3 is 13 residues long. Germline V gene data show CDR1 as LGHDT and CDR2 as YNNKEL (reference sequence). V shed 1 base and J shed 6 bases, with 10 bases lying between them. CDR3 DNA: TGTGCCAGCAGCCAAGTACAGGGCTCCGAGCAGTACTTC. Amino acids: CASSQVQGSEQYF.

This chain links TRBV7-9 with TRBJ2-5, with D unclear. The CDR3 has 12 residues. Per the germline V gene, CDR1 is SEHNR and CDR2 is FQNEAQ (reference sequence). The ends were cut back, 0 bases at V and 5 bases at J, with 4 bases in the middle. CDR3 DNA: TGTGCCAGCAGCTTAGCACCCGAGACCCAGTACTTC. Translation: CASSLAPETQYF.

The chain employs TRBV5-1 and TRBJ1-2; 8 bases map to TRBD1. Unmatched junction bases numbered 10, after V lost 7 bases and J lost 2 bases. The CDR3 totals 15 residues. Germline V lookup: CDR1 SGHRS, CDR2 YFSETQ. The DNA of the CDR3 is TGCGCCAGCGAGCCTGGGGCAGGGGGCAACTATGGCTACACCTTC. This sequence encodes CASEPGAGGNYGYTF.

This chain joins TRBV27 and TRBJ2-7, with 8 bases matching TRBD2. CDR3 length equals 14 residues. CDR1 and CDR2 from the germline V gene are MNHEY and SMNVEV (reference sequence). V lost 6 bases and J lost 1; bases outside the gene matches: 5. CDR3 in DNA: TGTGCCAGCAGCTCCGGGACTAGTTCCTACGAGCAGTACTTC. This codes for CASSSGTSSYEQYF.

V gene TRBV7-9 combines with J gene TRBJ1-1; D is unclear. CDR3 length: 13 residues. Germline V CDR1 and CDR2: SEHNR, FQNEAQ (reference sequence). Trimming cost V 5 bases and J 2 bases, with 9 bases left between them. CDR3 protein: CASSTRLNTEAFF. CDR3 DNA: TGTGCCAGCAGCACGAGACTCAACACTGAAGCTTTCTTT. Full variable domain (remainder filled in from reference TRBV7-9 and TRBJ1-1): DTGVSQNPRHKITKRGQNVTFRCDPISEHNRLYWYRQTLGQGPEFLTYFQNEAQLEKSRLLSDRFSAERPKGSFSTLEIQRTEQGDSAMYLCASSTRLNTEAFFGQGTRLTVV.

V gene TRBV9 combines with J gene TRBJ2-1; D is ambiguous. There are 16 residues in the CDR3. The ends were cut back, 0 bases at V and 0 bases at J, with 10 bases in the middle. CDR1 SGDLS and CDR2 YYNGEE come from the germline V gene. This CDR3 is CASSVVTPSSYNEQFF. The CDR3 DNA sequence: TGTGCCAGCAGCGTAGTAACGCCGAGCTCCTACAATGAGCAGTTCTTC. Combining the CDR3 with reference TRBV9 and TRBJ2-1 gives the whole variable domain DSGVTQTPKHLITATGQRVTLRCSPRSGDLSVYWYQQSLDQGLQFLIQYYNGEERAKGNILERFSAQQFPDLHSELNLSSLELGDSALYFCASSVVTPSSYNEQFFGPGTRLTVL.

This clone has more than one count but fewer than ten. The V gene is TRBV19, the J gene TRBJ1-2, with TRBD1 matching over 8 bases. Germline V lookup: CDR1 LNHDA, CDR2 SQIVND (reference sequence). This CDR3 has 13 amino acids. With V trimmed by 5 bases and J by 8 bases, 7 bases remained unmatched. The CDR3 DNA is TGTGCCAGTAGTCAAACGGGACAGGTGGGCTACACCTTC. The encoded protein is CASSQTGQVGYTF.

The chain's CDR3 is CASSEARSSYNEQFF. Written as DNA, the CDR3 is TGTGCCAGCAGTGAAGCCCGCAGCTCCTACAATGAGCAGTTCTTC. The chain links TRBV2 to TRBJ2-1, with D hard to call. CDR3 length: 15 amino acids. V shed 0 bases and J shed 0 bases, with 6 bases lying between them. In germline, CDR1 is SNHLY, CDR2 FYNNEI.

The CDR3 nucleotides are TGTGCCAGCAGTGAGGAGACAGGGTGGGAAAAACTGTTTTTT. It codes for CASSEETGWEKLFF. The J gene is TRBJ1-4, the V gene TRBV6-1, with TRBD1 matching over 7 bases. The V gene's germline CDR1 is MNHNS and CDR2 SASEGT. Trimming took 3 bases from V and 8 from J; bases not matched to a gene: 6. The CDR3 extends over 14 amino acids.

The chain uses TRBV5-5 and TRBJ2-7; possible D gene TRBD2, 5 bases. This CDR3 is built from 15 residues. Germline values: CDR1 SGHKS, CDR2 YYEKEE (reference sequence). The V end was cut by 2 bases, the J end by 3 bases, with 15 bases between. The CDR3 is CASSFRGTVFYEQYF. The CDR3 nucleotides are TGTGCCAGCAGCTTTCGGGGTACTGTCTTCTACGAGCAGTACTTC. The variable domain in full, with the rest retrieved from reference TRBV5-5 and TRBJ2-7, is DAGVTQSPTHLIKTRGQQVTLRCSPISGHKSVSWYQQVLGQGPQFIFQYYEKEERGRGNFPDRFSARQFPNYSSELNVNALLLGDSALYLCASSFRGTVFYEQYFGPGTRLTVT.

The CDR3 region has the DNA TGTGCCAGCAGCCAAGTTTTGGCAGGGGGAAACACCATATATTTT. Amino acid sequence: CASSQVLAGGNTIYF. V is TRBV3-1 (or the pseudogene TRBV3-2) and J is TRBJ1-3; weak D call: TRBD1 (5 bases). Germline V gene data show CDR1 as LGHDT and CDR2 as YNNKEL (reference sequence). CDR3 size: 15 residues. V lost 1 base and J 4 bases, leaving 11 bases between the germline ends.

The chain employs TRBV3-1 (or the pseudogene TRBV3-2) and TRBJ2-2; D is ambiguous. This CDR3 has 11 amino acids. Germline V gene lookup returns CDR1 LGHDT and CDR2 YNNKEL (reference sequence). Trimming removed 2 bases from V and 7 bases from J, with 2 bases in between. The CDR3 DNA reads TGTGCCAGCAGCCAACACGGGGAGCTGTTTTTT. Translating it yields CASSQHGELFF.

The chain recombines TRBV10-3 with TRBJ1-6; 10 positions match TRBD1. The junction had 4 bases not matched to a gene; V was cut back by 10 bases and J by 7 bases. The CDR3 is made up of 13 amino acids. Germline values: CDR1 ENHRY, CDR2 SYGVKD. CDR3 in DNA: TGTGCCACCGAGGGACAGGGGAATTCACCCCTCCACTTT. Translating gives CATEGQGNSPLHF.

The rearrangement links TRBV28 to TRBJ2-2; no clear D gene. Germline V gene lookup returns CDR1 MDHEN and CDR2 SYDVKM. V lost 5 bases to trimming and J lost 3 bases, with 16 bases between them. The CDR3 has 16 amino acids. The CDR3 sequence: CASSLSPLRDTGELFF. The CDR3 DNA is TGTGCCAGCAGTCTAAGCCCTCTCCGGGACACCGGGGAGCTGTTTTTT. The entire variable domain, with the rest obtained from reference TRBV28 and TRBJ2-2, is as follows: DVKVTQSSRYLVKRTGEKVFLECVQDMDHENMFWYRQDPGLGLRLIYFSYDVKMKEKGDIPEGYSVSREKKERFSLILESASTNQTSMYLCASSLSPLRDTGELFFGEGSRLTVL.

The count of this clone is one. The J gene is TRBJ2-7, the V gene TRBV4-3; 7 nucleotides line up with TRBD2. Germline CDR1 LGHNA, CDR2 YSLEER. V gave up 4 bases and J gave up 0 bases; unmatched junction bases: 6. There are 15 residues in the CDR3. CDR3 sequence (DNA): TGCGCCAGCAGCCGGGGCGGGAGCGGCTCCTACGAGCAGTACTTC. As protein: CASSRGGSGSYEQYF.

The V and J genes are TRBV4-3 and TRBJ1-2, with a possible D match to TRBD1 (5 bases). Germline V CDR1 and CDR2: LGHNA, YSLEER. V gave up 5 bases and J gave up 4 bases, with 14 bases separating them. The CDR3 runs 14 residues. The CDR3 nucleotides are TGCGCCAGCAGCTCCCTACAGGTGCCCTATGGCTACACCTTC. Amino acids: CASSSLQVPYGYTF.

The chain carries TRBV18 and TRBJ2-5; the D gene is possibly TRBD2 (7 bases). V shed 3 bases and J shed 5 bases, with 13 bases lying between them. From germline, CDR1 is KGHSH and CDR2 LQKENI. This CDR3 has 14 residues. The CDR3 here is CASSPSGGAETQYF. Here the CDR3 DNA reads TGTGCCAGCTCACCGTCGGGGGGCGCGGAGACCCAGTACTTC.

J is TRBJ2-7 and V is TRBV27; 7 bases fit TRBD1. This CDR3 spans 14 amino acids. The J segment lost 0 bases and the V segment lost 6 bases, leaving 5 bases of the junction unmatched. Germline V gene lookup returns CDR1 MNHEY and CDR2 SMNVEV (reference sequence). Here the CDR3 reads CASRRGTVSYEQYF. In DNA form, the CDR3 reads TGTGCCAGCAGGAGAGGGACAGTCTCCTACGAGCAGTACTTC.

J is TRBJ1-2 and V is TRBV23-1, with D possibly matching TRBD1 (6 bases). TRBV23-1 is an ORF, with its function uncertain. The CDR3 loop spans 15 amino acids. Trimming shortened V by 2 bases and J by 5 bases, and 15 bases separated the two germline ends. The CDR3 DNA reads TGCGCCAGCAGTCAAGAGGACAGAGCCTTATATGGCTACACCTTC. Protein product: CASSQEDRALYGYTF.

This clone has only one observation. The rearrangement links TRBV6-5 to TRBJ1-3, with D possibly matching TRBD1 (6 bases). Trimming pared 5 bases from V and 4 bases from J, leaving 12 bases between. This CDR3 region has 14 residues. Germline assignment: CDR1 MNHEY and CDR2 SVGAGI. The CDR3 DNA follows: TGTGCCAGCAGTCCGAGGGACACAGGAAACACCATATATTTT. The encoded protein is CASSPRDTGNTIYF.

The chain links TRBV6-2 or TRBV6-3 to TRBJ1-2; D unclear. V was shortened by 0 bases and J by 3 bases, with 11 bases between the two germline ends. Germline-derived CDR1 and CDR2 are MNHEY and SVGEGT. The CDR3 is 15 residues long. CDR3 region: CASSYSGREYYGYTF. CDR3 nucleotide sequence: TGTGCCAGCAGTTACTCGGGGAGGGAGTACTATGGCTACACCTTC.

This chain uses TRBV28 with TRBJ2-1; either TRBD1 or TRBD2 may fit D (5 bases each). Trimming cost V 2 bases and J 5 bases, with 13 bases left between them. Germline CDR1 is MDHEN and CDR2 is SYDVKM. The CDR3 loop spans 15 amino acids. The CDR3 bases are TGTGCCAGCAGTTTACCCGGGGCTATTAACAATGAGCAGTTCTTC. Its translation: CASSLPGAINNEQFF.